Presented here are 2 T cell receptor beta chains from one specimen sequenced in a study. TCRdb re-analysed the 5' RACE reads in MiXCR, keeping a single row per CDR3 protein. The data hold tens of thousands of distinct CDR3 sequences, with 25% to 30% observed a single time. Input material: tumor-infiltrating memory CD4+ T cells sorted from the breast tumor. Indicated subset: memory CD4+ T cells, CD4+CD45RO+CD25-. These receptors came from a female donor with breast cancer.

The sample holds many counts of this clonotype. The chain links TRBV9 to TRBJ2-1; D ambiguous. The CDR3 is 15 residues long. Trimming left V 0 bases short and J 3 bases short, with 10 bases between. Germline V gives CDR1 SGDLS, CDR2 YYNGEE. The DNA of the CDR3 is TGTGCCAGCAGCGTAGACGGCGGAAACTACAATGAGCAGTTCTTC. This encodes CASSVDGGNYNEQFF.

This chain uses TRBV7-3 with TRBJ2-1; D is uncertain. The CDR3 contains 15 residues. V lost 1 base to trimming and J lost 7 bases, with 14 bases between them. The germline V gene has CDR1 SGHTA and CDR2 FQGTGA. This chain's CDR3 is CASSLIHTSRNEQFF. CDR3 nucleotide sequence: TGTGCCAGCAGCTTAATTCACACGAGTAGAAATGAGCAGTTCTTC. Filled out from reference TRBV7-3 and TRBJ2-1, the complete variable domain reads GAGVSQTPSNKVTEKGKYVELRCDPISGHTALYWYRQSLGQGPEFLIYFQGTGAADDSGLPNDRFFAVRPEGSVSTLKIQRTERGDSAVYLCASSLIHTSRNEQFFGPGTRLTVL.